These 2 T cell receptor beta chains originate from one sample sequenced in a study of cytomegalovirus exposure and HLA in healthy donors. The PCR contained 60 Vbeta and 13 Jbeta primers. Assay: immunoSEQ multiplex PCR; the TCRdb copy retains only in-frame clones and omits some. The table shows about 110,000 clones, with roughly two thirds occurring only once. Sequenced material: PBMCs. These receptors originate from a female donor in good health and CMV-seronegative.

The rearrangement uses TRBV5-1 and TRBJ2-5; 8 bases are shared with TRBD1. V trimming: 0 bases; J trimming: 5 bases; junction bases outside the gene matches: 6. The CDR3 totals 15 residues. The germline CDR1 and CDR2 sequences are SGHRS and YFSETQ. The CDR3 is CASSLEDRETETQYF. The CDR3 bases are TGCGCCAGCAGCTTGGAGGACAGGGAAACGGAGACCCAGTACTTC.

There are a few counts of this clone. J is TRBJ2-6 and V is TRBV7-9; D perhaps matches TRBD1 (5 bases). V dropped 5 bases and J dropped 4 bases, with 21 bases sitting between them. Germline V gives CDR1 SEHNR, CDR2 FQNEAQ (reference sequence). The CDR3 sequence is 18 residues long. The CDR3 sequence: CASSPGHFSTPGANVLTF. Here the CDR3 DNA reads TGTGCCAGCAGCCCCGGACACTTTTCTACCCCGGGGGCCAACGTCCTGACTTTC. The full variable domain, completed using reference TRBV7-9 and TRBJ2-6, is DTGVSQNPRHKITKRGQNVTFRCDPISEHNRLYWYRQTLGQGPEFLTYFQNEAQLEKSRLLSDRFSAERPKGSFSTLEIQRTEQGDSAMYLCASSPGHFSTPGANVLTFGAGSRLTVL.